This T cell receptor (beta chain) is from a study of shared clonotypes between healthy human individuals. Repertoires were generated with immunoSEQ multiplex PCR, while TCRdb's copy carries only in-frame clones and drops some. The data show hundreds of thousands of clones, around 73% seen once. Looked up from germline, CDR1 is SGHDN and CDR2 is FVKESK. With 2 bases removed from V and 1 base from J, the gap between germline ends came to 5 bases. This CDR3 spans 13 amino acids. About this clone itself: The same CDR3 arises from other DNA sequences in this sample as well.

The chain couples TRBV14 to TRBJ2-5; D unresolved. The specimen was memory CD4+ T cells sorted from blood. The sample's subset: CD45RA-negative fraction. This sequence was found in a woman in her twenties or thirties in good health. CDR3 protein: CASSQQLQETQYF. The CDR3 DNA follows: TGTGCCAGCAGCCAACAACTCCAAGAGACCCAGTACTTC.